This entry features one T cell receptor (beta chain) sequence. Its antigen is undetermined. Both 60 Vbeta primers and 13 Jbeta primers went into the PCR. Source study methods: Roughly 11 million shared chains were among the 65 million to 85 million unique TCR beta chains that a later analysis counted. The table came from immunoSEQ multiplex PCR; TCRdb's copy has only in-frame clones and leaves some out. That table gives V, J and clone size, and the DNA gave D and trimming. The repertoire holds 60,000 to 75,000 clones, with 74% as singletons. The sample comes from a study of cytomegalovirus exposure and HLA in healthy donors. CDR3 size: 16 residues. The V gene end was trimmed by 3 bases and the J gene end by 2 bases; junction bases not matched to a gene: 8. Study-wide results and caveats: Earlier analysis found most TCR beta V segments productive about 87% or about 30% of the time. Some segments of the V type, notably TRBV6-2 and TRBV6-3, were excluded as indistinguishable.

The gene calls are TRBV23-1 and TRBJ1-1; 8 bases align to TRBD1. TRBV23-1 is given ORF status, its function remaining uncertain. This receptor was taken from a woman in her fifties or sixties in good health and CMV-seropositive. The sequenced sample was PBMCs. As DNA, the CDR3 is TGCGCCAGCAGTCACCCACCCGACAGGGGCAACACTGAAGCTTTCTTT. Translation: CASSHPPDRGNTEAFF.